This T cell receptor (beta chain) was sequenced for a study of blood T cell repertoires in COVID-19. The repertoire was sequenced with immunoSEQ multiplex PCR; TCRdb's copy has only in-frame clones and lacks some. The sample has about 160,000 clones, roughly 93% seen once; the top ten hold roughly 2.3%. Trimming cost V 2 bases and J 2 bases, with 13 bases left between them. This CDR3 has 15 residues. The germline V gene encodes CDR1 SGHDT and CDR2 YYEEEE. This TCR was recovered from a man between 18 and 29 years old with acute or convalescent COVID-19. Sequencing used peripheral blood. V and J are TRBV5-6 and TRBJ1-2, with D possibly matching TRBD1 (5 bases). The CDR3 spells CASSFITPGNYGYTF. CDR3 in DNA: TGTGCCAGCAGCTTTATTACCCCAGGGAACTATGGCTACACCTTC.